This section outlines one TCR beta chain sequence together with its context. The entry originates in a study of CD8 T cells in Susac syndrome. Germline values: CDR1 DFQATT, CDR2 SNEGSKA (reference sequence). The CDR3 runs 13 residues. Trimming stripped 3 bases from V and 1 base from J, with 7 bases between. The authors carried out high-throughput sequencing of TCR beta. They applied it to CD8+ and CD4+ T cells obtained from blood. Reverse transcription used roughly 0.5 to 1 ug RNA and random hexamers. It was immunoSEQ multiplex PCR that amplified TCR beta CDR3 across 54 Vbeta and 13 Jbeta. Via MiXCR, TCRdb re-called the immunoSEQ multiplex PCR reads, giving one row per CDR3 protein. The top ten clones hold about 0.3% of a sample with tens of thousands of distinct CDR3 sequences, 90% to 95% of them seen once.

What was sequenced was CD8+ T cells from PBMCs. The V and J genes are TRBV20-1 and TRBJ2-1; D remains unclear. The TCR was taken from a human donor in good health. This CDR3 is CSARAFSYNEQFF. The DNA of the CDR3 is TGCAGTGCTAGGGCTTTTTCCTACAATGAGCAGTTCTTC.